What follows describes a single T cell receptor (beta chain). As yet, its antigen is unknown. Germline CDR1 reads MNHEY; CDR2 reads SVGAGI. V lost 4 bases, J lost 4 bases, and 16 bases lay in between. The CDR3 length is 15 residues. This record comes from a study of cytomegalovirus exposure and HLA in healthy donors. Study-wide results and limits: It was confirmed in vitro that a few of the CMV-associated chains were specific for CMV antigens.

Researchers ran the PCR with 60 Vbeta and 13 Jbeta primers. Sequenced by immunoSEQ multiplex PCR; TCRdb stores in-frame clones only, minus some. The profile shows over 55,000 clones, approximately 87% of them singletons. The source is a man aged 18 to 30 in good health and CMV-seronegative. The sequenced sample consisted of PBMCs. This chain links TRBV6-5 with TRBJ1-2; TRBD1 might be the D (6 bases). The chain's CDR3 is CASSSLTGTIYGYTF. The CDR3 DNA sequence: TGTGCCAGCAGTTCCCTAACCGGGACAATCTATGGCTACACCTTC.